The next 17 T cell receptor beta chains were all read from a single sample in a study of identical twins. One entry per CDR3 protein, called by TCRdb with MiXCR from the 5' RACE reads. The sample contains fewer than 650,000 distinct CDR3 sequences, just over 7% of which appear only once. These data also formed part of another study, on yellow fever vaccine responses in identical twins.

Sequencing was performed on PBMCs. All receptors derive from a woman aged 18-29 years in good health.

The chain is built from TRBV10-3 and TRBJ2-2; the D is unclear. The CDR3 consists of 15 residues. Trimming removed 5 bases from V and 1 base from J, with 11 bases in between. From germline, CDR1 is ENHRY and CDR2 SYGVKD. The CDR3, as DNA: TGTGCCATCAGTCGGGTCCCCTTGAACACCGGGGAGCTGTTTTTT. Translated: CAISRVPLNTGELFF.

This clonotype was observed many times. The V call is TRBV28, the J call TRBJ2-1, with a possible D match to TRBD2 (6 bases). CDR3 length: 16 amino acids. From germline, CDR1 is MDHEN and CDR2 SYDVKM. Trimming took 4 bases from V and 4 from J, leaving 17 bases between them. DNA for the CDR3: TGTGCCAGCAGTTACATACGGGAGAGTGGGTACAATGAGCAGTTCTTC. Its protein product is CASSYIRESGYNEQFF.

This clonotype was seen a handful of times. The chain couples TRBV2 to TRBJ2-4; 7 nucleotides match TRBD2. This CDR3 is 14 amino acids long. Germline assignment: CDR1 SNHLY and CDR2 FYNNEI. Trimming removed 6 bases from V and 9 bases from J; junction bases left unmatched: 11. The CDR3 sequence is CASSIEKTSAIQYF. The CDR3 DNA reads as TGTGCCAGCAGCATCGAGAAAACTAGCGCCATTCAGTACTTC.

The sample holds a few counts of this clonotype. The rearrangement uses TRBV6-5 and TRBJ1-1; D possibly corresponds to TRBD1 (5 bases). Germline loops: CDR1 MNHEY, CDR2 SVGAGI. V was trimmed by 0 bases and J by 4 bases, leaving 12 bases between them. The CDR3 sequence is 15 residues long. The CDR3: CASSYSGRAVTEAFF. The DNA of the CDR3 is TGTGCCAGCAGTTACTCGGGCAGGGCGGTCACTGAAGCTTTCTTT.

In its sample, this clonotype was seen a few times. A much larger clone lies a single base off, so this may be a read error. CDR3 nucleotide sequence: TGCAGTGCTAACCGGGACCTCACAGATACGCAGTATTTT. Amino acid sequence: CSANRDLTDTQYF. The chain uses TRBV20-1 and TRBJ2-3, with D perhaps assigned TRBD1 or TRBD2 (5 bases each). CDR1 DFQATT and CDR2 SNEGSKA come from the germline V gene (reference sequence). The CDR3 has 13 amino acids. With 4 bases removed from V and 2 bases from J, the gap between germline ends came to 10 bases.

This sequence joins TRBV3-1 and TRBJ2-7; D may match TRBD1 or TRBD2 (5 bases each). The germline V and J ends were trimmed by 4 bases and 6 bases, with 16 bases remaining between them. The germline CDR1 and CDR2 sequences are LGHDT and YNNKEL (reference sequence). This CDR3 is 14 amino acids long. In DNA, the CDR3 is TGTGCCAGCAGCCCGGGGACCCTCCGGGGCGAGCAGTACTTC. It codes for CASSPGTLRGEQYF.

This clonotype was counted a few times. This chain links TRBV12-3 or TRBV12-4 with TRBJ2-7, with 10 bases that match TRBD1. The ends lost 5 bases at V and 4 bases at J; junction bases unmatched: 5. This CDR3 comprises 14 residues. The CDR3 is CASSQGQGVYEQYF. For the CDR3, the DNA is TGTGCCAGCAGTCAAGGACAGGGGGTTTACGAGCAGTACTTC.

The sample holds a few counts of this clonotype. This sequence joins TRBV4-1 and TRBJ1-1; maybe TRBD1 (6 bases). The CDR3 sequence is 15 residues long. Germline CDR1 and CDR2: MGHRA and YSYEKL. V gave up 5 bases and J gave up 2 bases, with 15 bases separating them. As DNA, the CDR3 is TGCGCCAGCAGCTATAAATGGACAGCAAACACTGAAGCTTTCTTT. As protein: CASSYKWTANTEAFF.

In this sample, this clonotype turned up many times. The chain uses TRBV20-1 and TRBJ1-2, with TRBD1 identical over 7 bases. There are 17 residues in the CDR3. The V and J ends lost 3 bases and 4 bases, in that order; junction bases with no gene match: 17. CDR1 and CDR2 (germline): DFQATT, SNEGSKA (reference sequence). The CDR3 nucleotides read TGCAGTGCTAGGCCCTGGGACAGCACCTCTCCCGTCTATGGCTACACCTTC. Translation: CSARPWDSTSPVYGYTF.

This clonotype was counted many times. The chain carries TRBV3-1 and TRBJ2-7, with 8 bases matching TRBD1. This CDR3 is built from 14 residues. Germline V gene data show CDR1 as LGHDT and CDR2 as YNNKEL (reference sequence). V lost 5 bases and J lost 1; bases outside the gene matches: 4. The CDR3 coding sequence is TGTGCCAGCAGCTCCGGACAGGGATCCTACGAGCAGTACGTC. It encodes CASSSGQGSYEQYV.

The chain carries TRBV20-1 and TRBJ2-7, with D possibly being TRBD2 (5 bases). Germline CDR1 DFQATT, CDR2 SNEGSKA (reference sequence). The CDR3 extends over 14 amino acids. V was pared by 6 bases and J by 4 bases, with 19 bases between. The DNA for the CDR3 is TGCAGTGCCAGTGATCAGCGGAGTCGGTACGAGCAGTACTTC. This gives the protein CSASDQRSRYEQYF.

In its sample, this clonotype was seen a few times. The chain's CDR3 is CSVIGDTYEQYF. The CDR3 DNA sequence: TGCAGCGTTATCGGCGATACCTACGAGCAGTACTTC. The V and J genes are TRBV29-1 and TRBJ2-7; D is unclear. The CDR3 sequence is 12 residues long. Trimming stripped 5 bases from V and 2 bases from J, with 10 bases between. Germline V gene sequence: CDR1 SQVTM, CDR2 ANQGSEA.

A few counts support this clonotype. V gene TRBV5-4 combines with J gene TRBJ2-2, with D unresolved. V was cut by 4 bases and J by 2 bases, with 12 bases left in between. The CDR3 has 15 amino acids. CDR1 is SGHNT, CDR2 YYREEE, per germline (reference sequence). The CDR3 coding sequence is TGTGCCAGCAGCCGGGTAGGGATCAACACCGGGGAGCTGTTTTTT. This gives the protein CASSRVGINTGELFF.

This clonotype was detected ten times or more. The gene calls are TRBV5-1 and TRBJ2-3; TRBD1 is a possible D gene (6 bases). V dropped 0 bases and J dropped 5 bases, with 13 bases sitting between them. The CDR3 loop spans 15 amino acids. CDR1 and CDR2 from the germline V gene are SGHRS and YFSETQ. CDR3 coding DNA: TGCGCCAGCAGCTTGGTCAACAGGGTTGTAGATACGCAGTATTTT. Its translation: CASSLVNRVVDTQYF.

Remarks on this clonotype: The junction departs from germline at one end; a sequencing error may be responsible. This chain connects TRBV5-6 to TRBJ2-1; maybe TRBD2 (6 bases). The germline V gene encodes CDR1 SGHDT and CDR2 YYEEEE. The CDR3 runs to 14 residues. The CDR3 DNA follows: TGTGCCATCAGCCCCGGACTACCCCGAGGTGAGCAGTTCTTC. Translating gives CAISPGLPRGEQFF.

This clonotype has at least ten counts. V is TRBV29-1 and J is TRBJ2-1, with 7 bases that match TRBD2. J lost 8 bases, V lost 1 base, and 2 bases had no gene match. Germline assignment: CDR1 SQVTM and CDR2 ANQGSEA. There are 12 residues in the CDR3. In nucleotides, the CDR3 is TGCAGCGTTGAAGGGGGGGGTTATGAGCAGTTCTTC. This encodes CSVEGGGYEQFF.

This clonotype has a handful of counts. The chain recombines TRBV25-1 with TRBJ2-6; 7 bases align to TRBD1. The germline CDR1 and CDR2 sequences are MGHDK and SYGVNS. Losses at the gene ends were 3 bases for V and 10 bases for J; bases not matched to a gene: 9. This CDR3 contains 15 residues. The CDR3 DNA reads TGTGCCAGCAGTGATGCGAGGGGGCAGGGTAACGTCCTGACTTTC. It encodes CASSDARGQGNVLTF. Supplemented by reference TRBV25-1 and TRBJ2-6, the full variable domain reads EADIYQTPRYLVIGTGKKITLECSQTMGHDKMYWYQQDPGMELHLIHYSYGVNSTEKGDLSSESTVSRIRTEHFPLTLESARPSHTSQYLCASSDARGQGNVLTFGAGSRLTVL.